These 3 T cell receptor beta chains share one sample of origin, sequenced in a study of blood T cell repertoires in COVID-19. TCRdb's table, derived via immunoSEQ multiplex PCR, lists solely in-frame clones and lacks some. The table shows about 300,000 clones, with about 85% occurring only once. The sequencing sample was made of PBMCs or T cells enriched from blood (not recorded which). These receptors came from a woman aged 25 to 39 who had recovered from COVID-19.

The chain employs TRBV30 and TRBJ2-7, with 9 bases matching TRBD1. V lost 5 bases and J lost 5; bases outside the gene matches: 10. The CDR3 spans 14 residues. Germline loops: CDR1 GTSNPN, CDR2 SVGIG (reference sequence). CDR3 loop: CAWGIGTGLHEQYF. In nucleotides, the CDR3 is TGTGCCTGGGGAATAGGGACAGGGCTACACGAGCAGTACTTC.

The chain employs TRBV30 and TRBJ1-2, with TRBD1 matching 7 bases. Germline loops: CDR1 GTSNPN, CDR2 SVGIG (reference sequence). This CDR3 has 14 amino acids. J gave up 3 bases and V 2 bases, and 6 bases lay outside the gene matches. The CDR3 protein is CAWSLQGFDYGYTF. For the CDR3, the DNA is TGTGCCTGGAGTTTACAGGGGTTTGACTATGGCTACACCTTC.

The V call is TRBV7-8, the J call TRBJ2-3, with TRBD2 matching over 9 bases. This CDR3 has 15 residues. J lost 2 bases, V lost 2 bases, and 2 bases had no gene match. Germline-derived CDR1 and CDR2 are SGHVS and FQNEAQ. The DNA for the CDR3 is TGTGCCAGCAGCTTACTAGCGGGGCCCACAGATACGCAGTATTTT. As protein: CASSLLAGPTDTQYF.